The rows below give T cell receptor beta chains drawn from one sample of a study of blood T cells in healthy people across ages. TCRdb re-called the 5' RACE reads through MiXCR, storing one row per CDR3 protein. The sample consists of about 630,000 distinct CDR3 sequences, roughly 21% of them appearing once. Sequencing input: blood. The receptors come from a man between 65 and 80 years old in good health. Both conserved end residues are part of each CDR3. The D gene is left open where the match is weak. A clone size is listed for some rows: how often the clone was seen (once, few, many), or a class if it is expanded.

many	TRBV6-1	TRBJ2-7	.	CASSERETYEQYF	TGTGCCAGCAGTGAACGGGAGACCTACGAGCAGTACTTC
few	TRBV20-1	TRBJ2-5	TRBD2	CSALLREGPVRETQYF	TGCAGTGCTCTGCTTCGGGAGGGCCCAGTACGGGAGACCCAGTACTTC
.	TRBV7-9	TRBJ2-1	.	CASSLEVSDEQFF	TGTGCCAGCAGCTTAGAGGTATCGGATGAGCAGTTCTTC
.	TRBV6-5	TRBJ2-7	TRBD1	CASKRSPGQGQYF	TGTGCCAGCAAAAGGTCCCCGGGACAGGGTCAGTACTTC
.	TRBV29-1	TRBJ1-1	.	CSVEGRLGVNTEAFF	TGCAGCGTTGAAGGGCGGCTAGGAGTTAACACTGAAGCTTTCTTT
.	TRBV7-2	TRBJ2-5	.	CASSAQGTQETQYF	TGTGCCAGCAGCGCGCAGGGGACTCAGGAGACCCAGTACTTC
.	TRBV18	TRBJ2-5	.	CASSYGLTETQYF	TGTGCCAGCTCATACGGCCTTACAGAGACCCAGTACTTC
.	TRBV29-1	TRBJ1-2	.	CSVADVNGYTF	TGCAGCGTTGCCGACGTGAATGGCTACACCTTC
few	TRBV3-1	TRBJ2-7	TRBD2	CASSQLTSGETYEQYF	TGTGCCAGCAGCCAACTGACTAGCGGGGAAACCTACGAGCAGTACTTC
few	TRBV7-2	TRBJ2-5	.	CASSSYQQETQYF	TGTGCCAGCAGCTCCTACCAACAAGAGACCCAGTACTTC
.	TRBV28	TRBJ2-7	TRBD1	CASSLVNRGSEQYF	TGTGCCAGCAGTTTAGTGAACAGGGGTAGCGAGCAGTACTTC
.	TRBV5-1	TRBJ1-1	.	CASSFSGAGGTEAFF	TGCGCCAGCAGCTTCTCAGGGGCTGGGGGGACTGAAGCTTTCTTT
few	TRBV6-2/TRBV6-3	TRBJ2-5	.	CASYHDRDLSTREQYF	TGTGCCAGCTACCATGACCGGGACTTATCAACGAGAGAGCAGTACTTC
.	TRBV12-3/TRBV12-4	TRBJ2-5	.	CASSPQGLRQETQYF	TGTGCCAGCAGTCCCCAAGGGCTAAGGCAAGAGACCCAGTACTTC
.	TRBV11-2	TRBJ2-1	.	CASSPPDEEIDNEQFF	TGTGCCAGCAGCCCACCGGACGAGGAAATAGACAATGAGCAGTTCTTC
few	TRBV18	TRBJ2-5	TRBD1	CASSQGDRQLQTQYF	TGTGCCAGCTCACAAGGGGACAGGCAGCTCCAGACCCAGTACTTC
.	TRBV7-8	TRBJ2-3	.	CASSLVGAGSVYTDTQYF	TGTGCCAGCAGCTTAGTTGGCGCCGGGAGCGTTTACACAGATACGCAGTATTTT
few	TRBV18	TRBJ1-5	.	CASSLETSNQPQHF	TGTGCCAGCTCCCTAGAGACATCCAATCAGCCCCAGCATTTT
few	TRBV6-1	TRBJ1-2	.	CASSEAVYYGYTF	TGTGCCAGCAGTGAAGCGGTGTACTATGGCTACACCTTC
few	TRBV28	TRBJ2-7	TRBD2	CATAGGPSYEQYF	TGTGCCACCGCGGGAGGGCCGTCCTACGAGCAGTACTTC
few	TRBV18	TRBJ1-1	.	CASSPQTGLNTEAFF	TGTGCCAGCTCACCCCAAACAGGGCTGAACACTGAAGCTTTCTTT
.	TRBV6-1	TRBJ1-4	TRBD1	CASTDPGQGEKLFF	TGTGCCAGCACGGACCCGGGACAGGGTGAAAAACTGTTTTTT
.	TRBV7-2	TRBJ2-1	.	CASSFEGSGRQVNEQFF	TGTGCCAGCAGCTTTGAAGGATCGGGTCGGCAGGTCAATGAGCAGTTCTTC
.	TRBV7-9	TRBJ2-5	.	CASSRGFGETQYF	TGTGCCAGCAGCCGGGGGTTCGGGGAGACCCAGTACTTC
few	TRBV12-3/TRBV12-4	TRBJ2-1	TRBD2	CASSSSSGRTEQFF	TGTGCCAGCAGTTCCTCTAGCGGGAGGACTGAGCAGTTCTTC
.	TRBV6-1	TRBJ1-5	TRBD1	CASSKQGGVSNQPQHF	TGTGCCAGCAGTAAACAGGGGGGGGTAAGCAATCAGCCCCAGCATTTT
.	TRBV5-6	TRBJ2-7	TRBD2	CASSSSTSGMLYEQYF	TGTGCCAGCAGCTCCTCGACTAGCGGGATGCTCTACGAGCAGTACTTC
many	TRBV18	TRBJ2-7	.	CASSPPGTSSEQYF	TGTGCCAGCTCACCCCCCGGTACATCCTCCGAGCAGTACTTC
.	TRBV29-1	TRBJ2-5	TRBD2	CSVQGLAGEGETQYF	TGCAGCGTTCAGGGGCTAGCGGGAGAAGGGGAGACCCAGTACTTC
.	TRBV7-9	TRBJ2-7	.	CASSFSTGWNEQYF	TGTGCCAGCAGCTTCTCTACAGGGTGGAACGAGCAGTACTTC
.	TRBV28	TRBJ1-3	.	CASSSAGSGNTIYF	TGTGCCAGCAGTTCCGCTGGGTCTGGAAACACCATATATTTT
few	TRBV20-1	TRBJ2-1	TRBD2	CSAQTSGSYPRYNEQFF	TGCAGTGCTCAGACTAGCGGGAGTTACCCTAGGTACAATGAGCAGTTCTTC
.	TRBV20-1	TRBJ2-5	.	CSARARLTCGVQETQYF	TGCAGTGCTAGAGCCCGCCTGACTTGCGGGGTACAAGAGACCCAGTACTTC
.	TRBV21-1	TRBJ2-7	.	CASSKRSYEQYF	TGTGCCAGCAGCAAAAGGAGCTACGAGCAGTACTTC
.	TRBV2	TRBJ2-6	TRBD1	CARDSVSGANVLTF	TGTGCCCGGGACAGTGTCTCTGGGGCCAACGTCCTGACTTTC
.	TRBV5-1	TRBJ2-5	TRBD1	CASSPDRGFETQYF	TGCGCCAGCAGCCCTGACAGGGGTTTCGAGACCCAGTACTTC
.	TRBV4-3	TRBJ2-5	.	CASSQGRARGVQETQYF	TGCGCCAGCAGCCAAGGGAGGGCCCGAGGGGTCCAAGAGACCCAGTACTTC
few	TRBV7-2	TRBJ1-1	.	CASSLGQGFGEAFF	TGTGCCAGCAGCTTAGGGCAGGGCTTCGGTGAAGCTTTCTTT
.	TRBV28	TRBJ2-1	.	CASSSTDPGVYNEQFF	TGTGCCAGCAGTTCTACAGACCCGGGAGTTTACAATGAGCAGTTCTTC
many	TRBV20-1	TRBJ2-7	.	CSAARTLDYEQYF	TGCAGTGCCGCCAGAACCCTAGACTACGAGCAGTACTTC
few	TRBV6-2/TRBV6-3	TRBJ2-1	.	CASIRSGSYNEQFF	TGTGCCAGCATTAGGTCAGGGTCCTACAATGAGCAGTTCTTC
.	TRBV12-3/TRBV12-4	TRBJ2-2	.	CASSPLGGGTNTGELFF	TGTGCCAGCAGCCCACTGGGAGGGGGCACGAACACCGGGGAGCTGTTTTTT
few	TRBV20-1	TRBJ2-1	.	CSAGERSSYNEQFF	TGCAGTGCTGGAGAGCGTAGCTCCTACAATGAGCAGTTCTTC